This T cell receptor beta chain was sequenced in a study of shared clonotypes between healthy human individuals. CDR1 is MDHEN, CDR2 SYDVKM, per germline. This CDR3 is built from 14 residues. V shed 5 bases, J shed 7 bases, and the junction held 7 bases outside the gene matches. Naive CD8 cells lacked CD45RO and underwent positive selection for CCR7, leaving out terminally differentiated effector memory CD45RA+ cells. Assay used: immunoSEQ multiplex PCR; TCRdb lists only in-frame clones, some missing. This sample has 2 million to 2.5 million clones, with about 95% found just once. The sequenced sample was naive CD8+ T cells sorted from blood. This sequence was found in a man aged 18 to 30 in good health. The chain carries TRBV28 and TRBJ2-3; 9 nucleotides align to TRBD2. The CDR3 DNA reads TGTGCCAGCAGTGAGCTAGCGGGGTACAATACGCAGTATTTT. It codes for CASSELAGYNTQYF.